The 30 T cell receptor beta chains below all came from one sample that was sequenced in a study of cytomegalovirus exposure and HLA in healthy donors. The PCR contained 60 Vbeta and 13 Jbeta primers. Sequencing used immunoSEQ multiplex PCR; TCRdb keeps in-frame clones, though not all of them. This table has 95,000 to 120,000 clones, about 79% appearing once. Material: PBMCs. The receptors derive from a young woman in good health and CMV-seronegative.

This clone was picked up a small number of times. This chain joins TRBV9 and TRBJ2-7; D is unclear. The germline CDR1 and CDR2 sequences are SGDLS and YYNGEE. The CDR3 sequence is 13 residues long. Trimming took off 0 bases at V and 2 bases at J, with 6 bases between the two ends. CDR3 bases: TGTGCCAGCAGCGTAGACATAACCTACGAGCAGTACTTC. Amino acids: CASSVDITYEQYF.

This clone was recorded a few times. The V and J genes are TRBV11-2 and TRBJ2-1; possible D gene TRBD2, 7 bases. Trimming took 5 bases from V and 0 from J, leaving 11 bases between them. There are 15 residues in the CDR3. Germline CDR1 is SGHAT and CDR2 is FQNNGV. CDR3 in amino acids: CASSQGGASYNEQFF. The CDR3 bases are TGTGCCAGCAGCCAAGGGGGGGCCTCCTACAATGAGCAGTTCTTC.

This clone came up once. The CDR3 loop reads CASSLMRLYSSGANVLTF. The CDR3 coding sequence is TGTGCCAGCAGTTTAATGAGACTCTACTCTTCTGGGGCCAACGTCCTGACTTTC. The chain joins TRBV28 to TRBJ2-6, with unresolved D. Trimming left V 2 bases short and J 1 base short, with 15 bases between. The CDR3 has 18 amino acids. Germline assignment: CDR1 MDHEN and CDR2 SYDVKM.

The sample holds one count of this clone. This chain uses TRBV6-1 with TRBJ1-2, with 9 bases identical to TRBD1. V lost 7 bases to trimming and J lost 4 bases; unmatched junction nucleotides: 4. This CDR3 region has 13 residues. Germline V CDR1 and CDR2: MNHNS, SASEGT. The DNA of the CDR3 is TGTGCCAGCACTCTGGACAGGGGCTATGGCTACACCTTC. Residues: CASTLDRGYGYTF.

This chain links TRBV2 with TRBJ1-2; 7 positions match TRBD1. The germline V gene has CDR1 SNHLY and CDR2 FYNNEI. After removal of 10 bases from V and 6 bases from J, the junction contained 11 bases not matched to a gene. The CDR3 has 13 residues. CDR3 sequence reads: CATTADRVNGYTF. The CDR3 DNA follows: TGTGCCACCACCGCCGACAGGGTTAATGGCTACACCTTC.

The sample holds one count of this clone. V is TRBV7-7 and J is TRBJ2-5; 7 nucleotides match TRBD1. The germline V gene has CDR1 SSHAT and CDR2 FNYEAQ (reference sequence). Trimming removed 1 base from V and 5 bases from J; junction bases left unmatched: 4. The CDR3 is 14 residues long. The CDR3 bases are TGTGCCAGCAGCTTAGAGACAGGGTCGGAGACCCAGTACTTC. Encoded protein: CASSLETGSETQYF.

The CDR3 DNA follows: TGTGCCAGCAGCTTCCCCCTAGTTGAAGCTTTCTTT. As protein: CASSFPLVEAFF. This sequence joins TRBV5-5 and TRBJ1-1; D not resolved. Germline assignment: CDR1 SGHKS and CDR2 YYEKEE (reference sequence). Trimming left V 2 bases short and J 7 bases short, with 9 bases between. The length of the CDR3 is 12 residues. Complete variable domain (other parts from reference TRBV5-5 and TRBJ1-1): DAGVTQSPTHLIKTRGQQVTLRCSPISGHKSVSWYQQVLGQGPQFIFQYYEKEERGRGNFPDRFSARQFPNYSSELNVNALLLGDSALYLCASSFPLVEAFFGQGTRLTVV.

This clone was recorded once. The chain is built from TRBV5-4 and TRBJ1-2; tentative D call: TRBD1 (5 bases). The V end lost 3 bases, the J end lost 4 bases, and 16 bases lay between the germline ends. This CDR3 is built from 15 residues. Germline loops: CDR1 SGHNT, CDR2 YYREEE (reference sequence). The CDR3 nucleotides read TGTGCCAGCAGCTCCCGGACAACACGGTCCTATGGCTACACCTTC. This gives the protein CASSSRTTRSYGYTF. Together with reference TRBV5-4 and TRBJ1-2, the CDR3 gives the full variable domain: ETGVTQSPTHLIKTRGQQVTLRCSSQSGHNTVSWYQQALGQGPQFIFQYYREEENGRGNFPPRFSGLQFPNYSSELNVNALELDDSALYLCASSSRTTRSYGYTFGSGTRLTVV.

Written as DNA, the CDR3 is TGTGCCACCAGCACCGGACAGTCCGGGGAGCTGTTTTTT. This encodes CATSTGQSGELFF. The rearrangement links TRBV15 to TRBJ2-2; D is possibly TRBD1 (6 bases). Germline lookup yields CDR1 LNHNV and CDR2 YYDKDF (reference sequence). Trimming stripped 4 bases from V and 6 bases from J, with 9 bases between. This CDR3 spans 13 amino acids.

The rearrangement uses TRBV11-3 and TRBJ1-4, with TRBD1 identical over 9 bases. V trimming: 5 bases; J trimming: 8 bases; junction bases outside the gene matches: 9. The CDR3 runs to 15 residues. CDR1 is SGHNT and CDR2 is YENEEA in the germline V gene. The CDR3 DNA follows: TGTGCCAGCAGCCGCACCGGGACAGGGTCGGAAAAACTGTTTTTT. This encodes CASSRTGTGSEKLFF.

The table lists this clone with a few counts. The chain joins TRBV2 to TRBJ1-4; D gene uncertain. The CDR3 has 16 amino acids. CDR1 is SNHLY and CDR2 is FYNNEI in the germline V gene. The V and J ends lost 4 bases and 0 bases respectively, with 12 bases between them. This CDR3 is CASSGERAATNEKLFF. DNA of the CDR3: TGTGCCAGCAGTGGGGAGCGGGCTGCAACTAATGAAAAACTGTTTTTT. Full variable domain (outside the CDR3, taken from reference TRBV2 and TRBJ1-4): EPEVTQTPSHQVTQMGQEVILRCVPISNHLYFYWYRQILGQKVEFLVSFYNNEISEKSEIFDDQFSVERPDGSNFTLKIRSTKLEDSAMYFCASSGERAATNEKLFFGSGTQLSVL.

The chain uses TRBV5-1 and TRBJ1-1, with no clear D. The CDR3 is 13 residues long. The V gene's germline CDR1 is SGHRS and CDR2 YFSETQ. The ends were cut back, 2 bases at V and 5 bases at J, with 10 bases in the middle. In DNA form, the CDR3 reads TGCGCCAGCAGCTTTGATCCGGGAACTGAAGCTTTCTTT. Protein product: CASSFDPGTEAFF.

This clone was counted once. The chain joins TRBV18 to TRBJ1-1; 7 bases are shared with TRBD1. V dropped 4 bases and J dropped 6; count of bases not matched to a gene: 8. Per germline, CDR1 KGHSH and CDR2 LQKENI. CDR3 length: 14 amino acids. The CDR3 region is CASSLPTGASEAFF. The CDR3 DNA follows: TGTGCCAGCTCACTCCCAACAGGGGCCTCTGAAGCTTTCTTT.

The chain joins TRBV18 to TRBJ2-7; 8 bases agree with TRBD1. V lost 3 bases, J lost 6 bases, and 7 bases stayed unmatched. This CDR3 is 14 amino acids long. From germline, CDR1 is KGHSH and CDR2 LQKENI. In nucleotides, the CDR3 is TGTGCCAGCTCACCCTCGACAGGGGCCGGCGAGCAGTACGTC. Its translation is CASSPSTGAGEQYV.

This chain links TRBV19 with TRBJ1-1; D may be TRBD1 (5 bases). The germline V and J ends were trimmed by 5 bases and 3 bases, with 10 bases remaining between them. CDR3 length: 13 residues. Per germline, CDR1 LNHDA and CDR2 SQIVND (reference sequence). The CDR3 nucleotides read TGTGCCAGTAGTCCCCGGGGGGACACTGAAGCTTTCTTT. This codes for CASSPRGDTEAFF.

V gene TRBV5-7 combines with J gene TRBJ1-3, with D unresolved. TRBV5-7 is placed among ORFs of uncertain function. Trimming removed 2 bases at V and 0 bases at J, with 6 bases between. This CDR3 is 14 amino acids long. The CDR3 DNA reads as TGTGCCAGCAGCTTCCCTTTCTCTGGAAACACCATATATTTT. Its translation: CASSFPFSGNTIYF.

The CDR3 DNA sequence: TGTGCCAGCAGCTTGAACAGGGGGCGGCAAGAGACCCAGTACTTC. Encoded protein: CASSLNRGRQETQYF. V usage is TRBV7-8 and J usage is TRBJ2-5; 9 bases agree with TRBD1. The CDR3 extends over 15 amino acids. Germline CDR1 is SGHVS and CDR2 is FQNEAQ. J gave up 2 bases and V 3 bases, and 4 bases lay outside the gene matches.

This chain joins TRBV29-1 and TRBJ1-2; TRBD1 matches 11 bases. Germline loops: CDR1 SQVTM, CDR2 ANQGSEA. This CDR3 is built from 13 residues. V lost 2 bases to trimming and J lost 6 bases; unmatched junction nucleotides: 2. CDR3 residues: CSVEPGQGDGYTF. The CDR3 DNA sequence: TGCAGCGTTGAACCGGGACAGGGGGATGGCTACACCTTC.

Only one count was recorded for this clone. The rearrangement joins TRBV19 to TRBJ1-3; D unclear. The CDR3 has 14 amino acids. The V and J ends lost 2 bases and 2 bases respectively, with 7 bases between them. The germline V gene encodes CDR1 LNHDA and CDR2 SQIVND (reference sequence). The CDR3 nucleotides read TGTGCCAGTAGTATATCCCGCGCTGGAAACACCATATATTTT. Translation gives CASSISRAGNTIYF.

V and J are TRBV28 and TRBJ1-4; TRBD1 agrees at 8 bases. CDR1 is MDHEN, CDR2 SYDVKM, per germline. This CDR3 is 13 amino acids long. Unmatched junction bases numbered 3, after V lost 6 bases and J lost 6 bases. CDR3 DNA sequence: TGTGCCAGCAGGGACAGGGTAGATGAAAAACTGTTTTTT. It codes for CASRDRVDEKLFF.

This clone was recorded a few times. The rearrangement joins TRBV11-2 to TRBJ2-5, with 12 bases identical to TRBD2. This CDR3 region has 18 residues. The germline V gene encodes CDR1 SGHAT and CDR2 FQNNGV. The J segment lost 4 bases and the V segment lost 5 bases, leaving 14 bases of the junction unmatched. The CDR3 loop is CASSQGASSGRALETQYF. CDR3 coding DNA: TGTGCCAGCAGCCAGGGGGCCTCTAGCGGGAGGGCCTTAGAGACCCAGTACTTC. Together with reference TRBV11-2 and TRBJ2-5, the CDR3 gives the full variable domain: EAGVAQSPRYKIIEKRQSVAFWCNPISGHATLYWYQQILGQGPKLLIQFQNNGVVDDSQLPKDRFSAERLKGVDSTLKIQPAKLEDSAVYLCASSQGASSGRALETQYFGPGTRLLVL.

The chain couples TRBV28 to TRBJ2-7; 7 positions match TRBD1. Germline lookup yields CDR1 MDHEN and CDR2 SYDVKM. J gave up 4 bases and V 3 bases, and 6 bases lay outside the gene matches. The CDR3 sequence is 14 residues long. CDR3: CASSLDRTLYEQYF. As DNA, the CDR3 is TGTGCCAGCAGTTTGGACAGGACCCTTTACGAGCAGTACTTC.

The chain couples TRBV4-1 to TRBJ2-7, with 8 positions matching TRBD1. This CDR3 has 14 residues. Germline trimming cut 6 bases from V and 1 base from J; bases unmatched to any gene: 5. The germline gives CDR1 MGHRA, CDR2 YSYEKL. CDR3 coding DNA: TGCGCCAGCAGAATGGACAGGGCGTCCTACGAGCAGTACTTC. This codes for CASRMDRASYEQYF.

The chain employs TRBV9 and TRBJ1-1; possibly TRBD1 for D (6 bases). This CDR3 is 13 amino acids long. V was cut by 4 bases and J by 6 bases, with 13 bases left in between. Germline V lookup: CDR1 SGDLS, CDR2 YYNGEE. The CDR3 loop reads CASSKLQGAEAFF. The CDR3, as DNA: TGTGCCAGCAGCAAACTACAGGGAGCTGAAGCTTTCTTT. The variable domain in full, completed from reference TRBV9 and TRBJ1-1, reads DSGVTQTPKHLITATGQRVTLRCSPRSGDLSVYWYQQSLDQGLQFLIQYYNGEERAKGNILERFSAQQFPDLHSELNLSSLELGDSALYFCASSKLQGAEAFFGQGTRLTVV.

The chain carries TRBV19 and TRBJ2-4, with a tentative D call TRBD2 (6 bases). Germline assignment: CDR1 LNHDA and CDR2 SQIVND (reference sequence). Between the trimmed V and J ends, which lost 9 bases and 0 bases, there was a span of 12 bases. The CDR3 is 14 amino acids. CDR3 coding DNA: TGTGCCAGCCGGGACTCGATAGCCAAAAACATTCAGTACTTC. It specifies CASRDSIAKNIQYF.

The chain carries TRBV14 and TRBJ1-1; D call uncertain. From germline, CDR1 is SGHDN and CDR2 FVKESK. With 0 bases removed from V and 1 base from J, the gap between germline ends came to 6 bases. The CDR3 is 14 amino acids. In DNA form, the CDR3 reads TGTGCCAGCAGCCAAGATTACAAGAACACTGAAGCTTTCTTT. This codes for CASSQDYKNTEAFF.

The sample holds one count of this clone. This chain links TRBV6-4 with TRBJ2-5; maybe TRBD1 (6 bases). Germline CDR1 reads MRHNA; CDR2 reads SNTAGT. With 4 bases removed from V and 5 bases from J, the gap between germline ends came to 11 bases. This CDR3 is built from 13 residues. CDR3 sequence reads: CASSASQGETQYF. The CDR3 DNA reads TGTGCCAGCAGTGCTTCCCAGGGGGAGACCCAGTACTTC.

This sequence joins TRBV21-1 and TRBJ2-7; the table's D call of TRBD2 was not tested on the DNA. TRBV21-1 is a listed pseudogene. The CDR3 is made up of 15 amino acids. CDR3 in amino acids: CASSKRRECSYEQYF. In nucleotides, the CDR3 is TGTGCCAGCAGCAAGCGGCGGGAGTGTAGCTACGAGCAGTACTTC.

Here the CDR3 reads CSSSSALMNTEAFF. In DNA, the CDR3 is TGCAGCTCTTCCAGCGCGCTGATGAACACTGAAGCTTTCTTT. V is TRBV29-1 and J is TRBJ1-1; D remains unclear. The CDR3 totals 14 residues. CDR1 and CDR2 (germline): SQVTM, ANQGSEA. Trimming removed 8 bases at V and 0 bases at J, with 16 bases between.

V gene TRBV6-5 combines with J gene TRBJ1-3; no clear D gene. Per germline, CDR1 MNHEY and CDR2 SVGAGI. The CDR3 is 15 residues long. V shed 2 bases and J shed 2 bases, with 10 bases lying between them. CDR3 in DNA: TGTGCCAGCAGTTACCTACGGGGTGCTGGAAACACCATATATTTT. Translating gives CASSYLRGAGNTIYF.